Following are 5 T cell receptor beta chains from one sample sequenced in a study of radiation and T cells in renal cell carcinoma. Using immunoSEQ multiplex PCR, the repertoire was profiled, and TCRdb retains in-frame clones only, with some absent. The table records around 64,000 clones, approximately 80% of them present only once. The time point denotes: blood 4 weeks post-SBRT, at nephrectomy. Treatment: 15 Gy SBRT to primary tumor, nephrectomy 4 weeks later. The sample consisted of blood, taken from a patient whose treatment included radiotherapy and nephrectomy. These receptors were obtained from a man aged 55 to 70 with renal cell carcinoma.

The gene calls are TRBV7-9 and TRBJ2-3; TRBD1 is a possible D gene (6 bases). Between the trimmed V and J ends, which lost 6 bases and 0 bases, there was a span of 16 bases. CDR1 and CDR2 from the germline V gene are SEHNR and FQNEAQ (reference sequence). The CDR3 spans 16 residues. The CDR3 reads CASRPQQGGSTDTQYF. CDR3 in DNA: TGTGCCAGCAGACCGCAACAGGGTGGTAGCACAGATACGCAGTATTTT.

The chain carries TRBV9 and TRBJ2-7, with a possible D match to TRBD1 (5 bases). Trimming left V 3 bases short and J 1 base short, with 17 bases between. Germline CDR1 SGDLS, CDR2 YYNGEE. The CDR3 has 16 amino acids. The CDR3 protein is CASSADPDTRSYEQYF. In nucleotides, the CDR3 is TGTGCCAGCAGCGCCGACCCGGACACCAGATCCTACGAGCAGTACTTC.

This sequence joins TRBV10-1 and TRBJ2-3; D is uncertain. The ends were cut back, 5 bases at V and 0 bases at J, with 9 bases in the middle. This CDR3 is built from 14 residues. Germline V gene sequence: CDR1 WNHNN, CDR2 SYGVQD (reference sequence). This chain's CDR3 is CASSTDLSTDTQYF. The CDR3 coding sequence is TGCGCCAGCAGTACCGACTTGAGCACAGATACGCAGTATTTT.

This clone has just a few counts. CDR3 nucleotides: TGTGCCAGCCCCCGCACGGGGAACACTGAAGCTTTCTTT. As protein: CASPRTGNTEAFF. The J gene is TRBJ1-1, the V gene TRBV6-1; D unclear. The CDR3 spans 13 residues. The germline V gene has CDR1 MNHNS and CDR2 SASEGT. V was clipped by 8 bases and J by 1 base, with 11 bases between them.

The V gene is TRBV2, the J gene TRBJ2-5, with TRBD2 as a possible D gene (5 bases). This CDR3 comprises 15 residues. In germline, CDR1 is SNHLY, CDR2 FYNNEI. Trimming left V 3 bases short and J 1 base short, with 12 bases between. CDR3 in amino acids: CASSDDAGVQETQYF. The CDR3 region has the DNA TGTGCCAGCAGTGACGACGCCGGGGTCCAAGAGACCCAGTACTTC.